The 12 T cell receptor beta chains below were found in one sample sequenced in a study of response to subunit inactivated influenza vaccine (dated by TCRdb to 2016 to 2018). The library was built by means of RT-PCR. TCRdb shows the sequencer as Illumina HiSeq 2500. TCRdb itself trimmed the public reads at Q25 with fastp, ran MiXCR and retained productive beta chains. Rows are combined by CDR3 protein, so each entry shows the most common genes and DNA. The sample table holds 560,000 or so distinct CDR3 sequences, of which about 7.6% were seen once. Clones ranked in the top ten supply about an eighth of the sample. Sequencing used PBMCs from blood, obtained less than 30 months after vaccination. All receptors come from a man between 50 and 69 years old who received an inactivated influenza vaccine. Donor details come from another sample of the same person, matched by shared clones.

This clonotype was detected many times. V gene TRBV6-1 combines with J gene TRBJ1-2, with D unresolved. Germline V CDR1 and CDR2: MNHNS, SASEGT. The CDR3 runs 13 residues. The V and J ends lost 10 bases and 4 bases respectively, with 16 bases between them. CDR3 in DNA: TGTGCCACCTTAGGGCGCGGAATCTATGGCTACACCTTC. This translates into CATLGRGIYGYTF.

The chain joins TRBV4-3 to TRBJ2-1; tentatively, D is TRBD2 (6 bases). V was cut by 0 bases and J by 1 base, with 13 bases left in between. Germline CDR1 reads LGHNA; CDR2 reads YSLEER. The CDR3 totals 17 residues. The CDR3 sequence: CASSQDGSGVSYNEQFF. CDR3 nucleotide sequence: TGCGCCAGCAGCCAAGATGGCTCGGGGGTTTCCTACAATGAGCAGTTCTTC.

This clonotype appeared a few times. The gene calls are TRBV4-3 and TRBJ2-1; D might be TRBD2 (6 bases). V was trimmed by 1 base and J by 4 bases, leaving 14 bases between them. From germline, CDR1 is LGHNA and CDR2 YSLEER. The CDR3 runs 16 residues. Written as DNA, the CDR3 is TGCGCCAGCAGCCAAGGGAAGGGACTCCCGTACAATGAGCAGTTCTTC. Translation gives CASSQGKGLPYNEQFF.

This clonotype occurred many times. This rearrangement joins TRBV4-2 to TRBJ2-7; 7 nucleotides line up with TRBD1. The germline gives CDR1 LGHNA, CDR2 YNFKEQ. V shed 0 bases and J 5 bases; nucleotides not matched to a gene: 4. The CDR3 extends over 14 amino acids. CDR3 residues: CASSQDGTVNEQYF. CDR3 sequence (DNA): TGTGCCAGCAGCCAAGACGGGACAGTAAACGAGCAGTACTTC.

The chain joins TRBV20-1 to TRBJ2-6; 7 bases align to TRBD1. Germline V gene sequence: CDR1 DFQATT, CDR2 SNEGSKA (reference sequence). CDR3 size: 16 residues. The junction had 6 bases not matched to a gene; V was cut back by 2 bases and J by 2 bases. The CDR3 spells CSARPRQGPGANVLTF. CDR3 DNA sequence: TGCAGTGCTAGACCCCGACAGGGCCCTGGGGCCAACGTCCTGACTTTC.

In its sample, this clonotype was seen a few times. The V and J genes are TRBV5-4 and TRBJ2-3, with 9 bases that match TRBD2. Germline V gene lookup returns CDR1 SGHNT and CDR2 YYREEE (reference sequence). This CDR3 is built from 14 residues. The junction had 6 bases not matched to a gene; V was cut back by 5 bases and J by 5 bases. CDR3 loop: CASSGGGAVDTQYF. For the CDR3, the DNA is TGTGCCAGCAGTGGCGGGGGGGCCGTAGATACGCAGTATTTT.

This clonotype was detected only a few times. The CDR3: CASSTGTSGRLFQETQYF. The CDR3 nucleotides are TGTGCCAGCAGCACTGGGACTAGCGGGAGGCTCTTCCAAGAGACCCAGTACTTC. The chain recombines TRBV11-2 with TRBJ2-5; 15 nucleotides match TRBD2. This CDR3 comprises 18 residues. Per the germline V gene, CDR1 is SGHAT and CDR2 is FQNNGV. Trimming removed 5 bases from V and 1 base from J; junction bases left unmatched: 8.

This clonotype has ten or more counts. The chain couples TRBV28 to TRBJ2-5; the D gene is possibly TRBD2 (7 bases). Between the trimmed V and J ends, which lost 3 bases and 5 bases, there was a span of 13 bases. In germline, CDR1 is MDHEN, CDR2 SYDVKM. The CDR3 covers 14 residues. CDR3 bases: TGTGCCAGCAGTTTTGGCGGGGGCCAGGAGACCCAGTACTTC. Amino acid sequence: CASSFGGGQETQYF. Complete variable domain (other parts from reference TRBV28 and TRBJ2-5): DVKVTQSSRYLVKRTGEKVFLECVQDMDHENMFWYRQDPGLGLRLIYFSYDVKMKEKGDIPEGYSVSREKKERFSLILESASTNQTSMYLCASSFGGGQETQYFGPGTRLLVL.

This clonotype was detected ten times or more. The rearrangement uses TRBV6-1 and TRBJ2-1, with a weak D call TRBD1 (6 bases). Looked up from germline, CDR1 is MNHNS and CDR2 is SASEGT. V was pared by 1 base and J by 7 bases, with 23 bases between. The CDR3 is 18 residues long. CDR3 DNA sequence: TGTGCCAGCAGTGAAGGGGTTTGGGAACAGGGACGGAGAAATGAGCAGTTCTTC. Its protein product is CASSEGVWEQGRRNEQFF.

This clonotype appeared a few times. V gene TRBV6-5 combines with J gene TRBJ2-5; weak D call: TRBD2 (6 bases). Germline lookup yields CDR1 MNHEY and CDR2 SVGAGI. The CDR3 covers 16 residues. V lost 4 bases and J 4 bases, leaving 19 bases between the germline ends. The CDR3 DNA reads TGTGCCAGCAGTTTCCTTCGGGGCGGGGCGAGAGAGACCCAGTACTTC. Encoded protein: CASSFLRGGARETQYF.

The V gene is TRBV20-1, the J gene TRBJ2-1, with 8 positions matching TRBD2. The CDR3 sequence is 15 residues long. With V trimmed by 8 bases and J by 0 bases, 9 bases remained unmatched. The germline CDR1 and CDR2 sequences are DFQATT and SNEGSKA (reference sequence). CDR3 coding DNA: TGCAGTCAACCGAGCACTAGCGGCTCCTACAATGAGCAGTTCTTC. Residues: CSQPSTSGSYNEQFF.

The chain recombines TRBV9 with TRBJ1-3, with D unclear. The V end was cut by 0 bases, the J end by 3 bases, with 10 bases between. CDR1 is SGDLS, CDR2 YYNGEE, per germline. The CDR3 is made up of 15 amino acids. The CDR3 spells CASSVVAGVGNTIYF. The CDR3 coding sequence is TGTGCCAGCAGCGTAGTAGCAGGAGTTGGAAACACCATATATTTT.